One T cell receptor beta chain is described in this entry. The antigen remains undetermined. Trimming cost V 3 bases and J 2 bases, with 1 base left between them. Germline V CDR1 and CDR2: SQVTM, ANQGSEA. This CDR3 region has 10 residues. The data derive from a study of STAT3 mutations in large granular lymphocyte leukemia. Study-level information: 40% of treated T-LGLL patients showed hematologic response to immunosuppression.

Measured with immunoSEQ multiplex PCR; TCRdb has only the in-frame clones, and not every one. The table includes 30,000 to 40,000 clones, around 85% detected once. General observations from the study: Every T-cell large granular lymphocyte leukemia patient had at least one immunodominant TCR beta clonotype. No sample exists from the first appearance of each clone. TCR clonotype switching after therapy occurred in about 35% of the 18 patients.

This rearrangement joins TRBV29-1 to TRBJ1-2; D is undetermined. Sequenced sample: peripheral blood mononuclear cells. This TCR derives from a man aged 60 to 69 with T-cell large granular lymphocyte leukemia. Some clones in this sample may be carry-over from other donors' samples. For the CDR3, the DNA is TGCAGCGTTGAGAACTATGGCTACACCTTC. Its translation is CSVENYGYTF.